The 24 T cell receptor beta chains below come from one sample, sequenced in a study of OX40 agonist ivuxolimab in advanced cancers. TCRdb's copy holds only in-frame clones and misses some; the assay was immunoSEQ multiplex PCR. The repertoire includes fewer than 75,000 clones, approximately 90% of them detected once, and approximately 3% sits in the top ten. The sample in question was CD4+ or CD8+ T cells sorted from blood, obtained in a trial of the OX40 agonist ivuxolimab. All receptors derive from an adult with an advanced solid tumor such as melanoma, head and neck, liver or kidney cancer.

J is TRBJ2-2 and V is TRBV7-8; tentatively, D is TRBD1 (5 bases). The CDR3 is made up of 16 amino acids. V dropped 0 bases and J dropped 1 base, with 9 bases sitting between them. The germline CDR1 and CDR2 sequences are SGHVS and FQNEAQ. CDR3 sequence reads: CASSLAPTGNTGELFF. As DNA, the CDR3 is TGTGCCAGCAGCTTAGCTCCTACAGGGAACACCGGGGAGCTGTTTTTT.

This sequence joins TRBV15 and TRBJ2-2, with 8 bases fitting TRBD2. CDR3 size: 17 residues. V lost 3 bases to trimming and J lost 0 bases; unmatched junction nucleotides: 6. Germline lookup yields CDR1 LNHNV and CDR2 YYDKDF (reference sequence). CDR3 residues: CATSSRISGTNTGELFF. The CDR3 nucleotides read TGTGCCACCAGCAGTAGGATTAGCGGGACGAACACCGGGGAGCTGTTTTTT.

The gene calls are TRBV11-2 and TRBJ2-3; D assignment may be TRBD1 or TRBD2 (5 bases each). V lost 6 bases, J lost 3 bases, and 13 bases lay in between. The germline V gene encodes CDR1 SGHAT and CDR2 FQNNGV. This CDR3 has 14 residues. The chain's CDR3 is CASSSMGETDTQYF. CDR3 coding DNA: TGTGCCAGCAGTTCTATGGGGGAGACAGATACGCAGTATTTT.

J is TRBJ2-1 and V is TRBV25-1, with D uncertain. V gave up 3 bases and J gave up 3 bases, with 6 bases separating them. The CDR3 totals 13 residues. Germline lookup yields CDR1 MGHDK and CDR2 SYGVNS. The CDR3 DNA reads TGTGCCAGCAGTGATCACCTCTACAATGAGCAGTTCTTC. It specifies CASSDHLYNEQFF.

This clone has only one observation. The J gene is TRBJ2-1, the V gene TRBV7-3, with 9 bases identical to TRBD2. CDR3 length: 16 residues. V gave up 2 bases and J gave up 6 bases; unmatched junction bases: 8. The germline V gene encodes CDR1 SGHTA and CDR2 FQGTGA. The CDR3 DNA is TGTGCCAGCAGCTTATGGGGTAGCGGGAGAGGCAATGAGCAGTTCTTC. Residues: CASSLWGSGRGNEQFF.

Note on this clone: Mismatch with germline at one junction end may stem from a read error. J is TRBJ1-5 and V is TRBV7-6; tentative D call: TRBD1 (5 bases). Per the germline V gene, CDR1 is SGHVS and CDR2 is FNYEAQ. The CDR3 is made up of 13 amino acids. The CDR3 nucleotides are TGTGCCAGCGGATGGGGGAAGAATCAGCCCCGGCATTTT. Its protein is CASGWGKNQPRHF.

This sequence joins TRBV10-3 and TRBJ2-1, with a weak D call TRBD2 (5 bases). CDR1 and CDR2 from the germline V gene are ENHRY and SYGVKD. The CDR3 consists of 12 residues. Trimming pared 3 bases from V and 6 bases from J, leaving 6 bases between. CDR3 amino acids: CAISDSGNEQFF. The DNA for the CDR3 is TGTGCCATCAGTGACAGCGGCAATGAGCAGTTCTTC.

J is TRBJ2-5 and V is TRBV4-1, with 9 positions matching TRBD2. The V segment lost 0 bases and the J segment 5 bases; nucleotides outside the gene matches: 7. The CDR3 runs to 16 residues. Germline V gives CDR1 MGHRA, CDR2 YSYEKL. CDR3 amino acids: CASSQELAGVGETQYF. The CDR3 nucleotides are TGCGCCAGCAGCCAAGAATTAGCGGGAGTAGGTGAGACCCAGTACTTC.

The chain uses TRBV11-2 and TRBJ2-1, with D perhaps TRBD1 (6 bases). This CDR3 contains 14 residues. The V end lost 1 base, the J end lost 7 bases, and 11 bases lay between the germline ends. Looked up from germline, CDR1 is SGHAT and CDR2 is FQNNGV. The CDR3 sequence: CASSLVGAINEQFF. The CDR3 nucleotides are TGTGCCAGCAGCTTAGTGGGGGCGATTAATGAGCAGTTCTTC.

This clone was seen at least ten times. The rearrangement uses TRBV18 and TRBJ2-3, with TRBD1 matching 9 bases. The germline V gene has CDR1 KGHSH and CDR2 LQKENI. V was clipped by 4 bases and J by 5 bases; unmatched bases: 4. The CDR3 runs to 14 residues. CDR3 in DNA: TGTGCCAGCTCACAAGGGACAGGGCAAGATACGCAGTATTTT. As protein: CASSQGTGQDTQYF.

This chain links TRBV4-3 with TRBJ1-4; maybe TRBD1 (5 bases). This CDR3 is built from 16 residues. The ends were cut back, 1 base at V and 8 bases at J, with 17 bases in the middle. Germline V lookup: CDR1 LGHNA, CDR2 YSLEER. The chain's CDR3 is CASSQGGTGIGEKLFF. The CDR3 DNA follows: TGCGCCAGCAGCCAAGGGGGGACCGGGATCGGGGAAAAACTGTTTTTT.

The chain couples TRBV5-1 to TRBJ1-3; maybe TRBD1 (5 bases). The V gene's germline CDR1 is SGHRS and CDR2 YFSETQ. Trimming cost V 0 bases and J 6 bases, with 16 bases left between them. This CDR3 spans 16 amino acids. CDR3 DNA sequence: TGCGCCAGCAGCTTGGCCGGGGACCCGGGAGCAAACACCATATATTTT. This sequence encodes CASSLAGDPGANTIYF.

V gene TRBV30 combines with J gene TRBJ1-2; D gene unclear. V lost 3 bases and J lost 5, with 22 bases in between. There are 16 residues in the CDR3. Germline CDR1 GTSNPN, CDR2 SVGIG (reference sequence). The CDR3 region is CAWSPLGRAVGYGYTF. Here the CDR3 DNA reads TGTGCCTGGAGCCCTCTAGGTCGAGCAGTAGGATATGGCTACACCTTC. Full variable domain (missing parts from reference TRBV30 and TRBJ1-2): SQTIHQWPATLVQPVGSPLSLECTVEGTSNPNLYWYRQAAGRGLQLLFYSVGIGQISSEVPQNLSASRPQDRQFILSSKKLLLSDSGFYLCAWSPLGRAVGYGYTFGSGTRLTVV.

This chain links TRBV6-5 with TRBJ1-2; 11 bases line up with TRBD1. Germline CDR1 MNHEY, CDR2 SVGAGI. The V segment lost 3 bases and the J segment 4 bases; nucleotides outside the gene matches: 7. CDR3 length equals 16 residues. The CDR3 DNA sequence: TGTGCCAGCAGTTATTCTATGGGACAGGGGGTCTATGGCTACACCTTC. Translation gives CASSYSMGQGVYGYTF.

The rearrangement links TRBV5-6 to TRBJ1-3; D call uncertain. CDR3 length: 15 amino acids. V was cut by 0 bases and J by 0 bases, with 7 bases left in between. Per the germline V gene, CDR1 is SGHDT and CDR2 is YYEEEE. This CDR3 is CASSLGVSSGNTIYF. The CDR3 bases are TGTGCCAGCAGCTTGGGGGTGTCCTCTGGAAACACCATATATTTT.

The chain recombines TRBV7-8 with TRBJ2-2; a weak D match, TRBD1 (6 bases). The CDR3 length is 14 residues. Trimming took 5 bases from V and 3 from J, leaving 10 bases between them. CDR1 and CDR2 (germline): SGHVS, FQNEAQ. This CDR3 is CASSARTDTGELFF. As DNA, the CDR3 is TGTGCCAGCAGCGCCCGGACAGACACCGGGGAGCTGTTTTTT.

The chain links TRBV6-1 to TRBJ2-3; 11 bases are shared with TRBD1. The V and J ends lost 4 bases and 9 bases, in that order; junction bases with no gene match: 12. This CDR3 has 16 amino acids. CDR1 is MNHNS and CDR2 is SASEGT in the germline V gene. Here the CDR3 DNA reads TGTGCCAGCAGTGCCTTTCCCGGGACAGGGGGGATAACGCAGTATTTT. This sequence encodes CASSAFPGTGGITQYF.

CDR3 loop: CASRAGALNTGELFF. CDR3 DNA sequence: TGTGCCAGCAGAGCAGGCGCCTTGAACACCGGGGAGCTGTTTTTT. The chain combines TRBV6-1 with TRBJ2-2, with D uncertain. Per germline, CDR1 MNHNS and CDR2 SASEGT. The V end was cut by 6 bases, the J end by 1 base, with 12 bases between. The length of the CDR3 is 15 residues.

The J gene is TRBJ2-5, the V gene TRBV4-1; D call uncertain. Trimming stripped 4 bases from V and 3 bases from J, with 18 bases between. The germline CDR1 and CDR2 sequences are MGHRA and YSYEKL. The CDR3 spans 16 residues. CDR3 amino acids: CASSRSPGLHEETQYF. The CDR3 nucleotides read TGCGCCAGCAGCCGCTCCCCGGGCTTACATGAAGAGACCCAGTACTTC.

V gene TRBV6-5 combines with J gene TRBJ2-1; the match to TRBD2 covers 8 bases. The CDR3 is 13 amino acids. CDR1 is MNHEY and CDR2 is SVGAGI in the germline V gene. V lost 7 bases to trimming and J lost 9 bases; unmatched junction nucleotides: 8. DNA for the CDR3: TGTGCCAGCAAAGGGACTAGTAAGGGTGAGCAGTTCTTC. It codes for CASKGTSKGEQFF.

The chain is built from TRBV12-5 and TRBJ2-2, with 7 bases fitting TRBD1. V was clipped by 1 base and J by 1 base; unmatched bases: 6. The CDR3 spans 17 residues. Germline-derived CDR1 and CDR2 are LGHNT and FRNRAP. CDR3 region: CASGLARDSQNTGELFF. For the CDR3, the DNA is TGTGCTAGTGGTTTGGCCAGGGACAGTCAGAACACCGGGGAGCTGTTTTTT.

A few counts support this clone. CDR3 coding DNA: TGTGCCTACGGAGGGCAGCCCAATCAGCCCCAGCATTTT. This codes for CAYGGQPNQPQHF. The chain couples TRBV30 to TRBJ1-5; the D is unclear. Germline CDR1 is GTSNPN and CDR2 is SVGIG (reference sequence). This CDR3 region has 13 residues. Trimming stripped 7 bases from V and 3 bases from J, with 13 bases between. The full variable domain, with the rest looked up from reference TRBV30 and TRBJ1-5, is SQTIHQWPATLVQPVGSPLSLECTVEGTSNPNLYWYRQAAGRGLQLLFYSVGIGQISSEVPQNLSASRPQDRQFILSSKKLLLSDSGFYLCAYGGQPNQPQHFGDGTRLSIL.

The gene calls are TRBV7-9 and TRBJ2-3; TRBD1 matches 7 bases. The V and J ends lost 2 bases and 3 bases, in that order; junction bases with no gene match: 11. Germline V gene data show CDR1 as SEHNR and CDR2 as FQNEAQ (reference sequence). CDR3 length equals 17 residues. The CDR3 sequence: CASSLYAGAGGTDTQYF. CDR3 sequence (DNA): TGTGCCAGCAGCTTATACGCAGGTGCAGGGGGAACAGATACGCAGTATTTT. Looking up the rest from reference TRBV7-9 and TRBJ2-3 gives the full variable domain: DTGVSQNPRHKITKRGQNVTFRCDPISEHNRLYWYRQTLGQGPEFLTYFQNEAQLEKSRLLSDRFSAERPKGSFSTLEIQRTEQGDSAMYLCASSLYAGAGGTDTQYFGPGTRLTVL.

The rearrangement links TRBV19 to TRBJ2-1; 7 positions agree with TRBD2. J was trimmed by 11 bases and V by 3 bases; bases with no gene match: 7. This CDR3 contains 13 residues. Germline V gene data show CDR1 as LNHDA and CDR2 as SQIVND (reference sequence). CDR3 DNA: TGTGCCAGTAGTATCCAGAGGCGGGAGCAGCAGTTCTTC. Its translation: CASSIQRREQQFF. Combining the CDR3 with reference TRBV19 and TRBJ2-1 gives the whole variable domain DGGITQSPKYLFRKEGQNVTLSCEQNLNHDAMYWYRQDPGQGLRLIYYSQIVNDFQKGDIAEGYSVSREKKESFPLTVTSAQKNPTAFYLCASSIQRREQQFFGPGTRLTVL.